The clone carrying this T cell receptor beta chain turned up a few times. Its antigen remains unknown. The data originate from a study of T cells in Graves' hyperthyroidism and ophthalmopathy. Whole-study results and caveats: Most clonotypes expanded in thyroid above 0.001 were likewise present in blood.

Regions amplified from RNA transcripts were the TCR beta CDR3 regions. Initially, a first-round RT-PCR of the TCR CDR3 employed the HTBI primer set. TCRdb fed the multiplex PCR reads into MiXCR, producing one record per CDR3 protein. The table records roughly 740,000 distinct CDR3 sequences, about 15% of them present only once. Germline V gene data show CDR1 as SGHRS and CDR2 as YFSETQ. The CDR3 contains 15 residues. Between the trimmed V and J ends, which lost 1 base and 2 bases, there was a span of 13 bases. Diagnosis relied on clinical symptoms, serum thyroxine and TRAb, thyroid ultrasound and orbital computed tomography. The authors obtained PBMCs from roughly 10 ml of fresh peripheral blood.

This clonotype was obtained from a young man with Graves' hyperthyroidism. The chain has TRBV5-1 and TRBJ2-7; a possible D gene is TRBD1 (6 bases). The sample was blood. CDR3 DNA: TGCGCCAGCAGCTTGCGGCAGGGGATAACCTACGAGCAGTACTTC. It codes for CASSLRQGITYEQYF. The whole variable domain, filled in from reference TRBV5-1 and TRBJ2-7, reads KAGVTQTPRYLIKTRGQQVTLSCSPISGHRSVSWYQQTPGQGLQFLFEYFSETQRNKGNFPGRFSGRQFSNSRSEMNVSTLELGDSALYLCASSLRQGITYEQYFGPGTRLTVT.